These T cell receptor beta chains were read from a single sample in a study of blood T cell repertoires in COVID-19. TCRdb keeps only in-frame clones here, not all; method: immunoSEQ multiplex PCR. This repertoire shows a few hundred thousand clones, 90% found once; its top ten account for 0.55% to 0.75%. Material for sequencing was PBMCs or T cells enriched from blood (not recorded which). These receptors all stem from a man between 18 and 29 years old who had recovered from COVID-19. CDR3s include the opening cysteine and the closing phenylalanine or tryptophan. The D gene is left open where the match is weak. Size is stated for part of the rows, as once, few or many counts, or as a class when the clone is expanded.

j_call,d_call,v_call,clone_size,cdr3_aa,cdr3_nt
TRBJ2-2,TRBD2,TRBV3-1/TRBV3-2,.,CASSQEFSLADYSNTGELFF,TGTGCCAGCAGCCAAGAGTTTAGTCTAGCGGACTACTCGAACACCGGGGAGCTGTTTTTT
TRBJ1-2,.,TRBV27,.,CASSPSGSIKAYGYTF,TGTGCCAGCAGTCCATCAGGGTCGATTAAGGCCTATGGCTACACCTTC
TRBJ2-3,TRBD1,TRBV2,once,CASREDRGRTDTQYF,TGTGCCAGCAGGGAAGACAGGGGGCGGACAGATACGCAGTATTTT
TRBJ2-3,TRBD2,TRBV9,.,CASSETYGRTDTQYF,TGTGCCAGCAGCGAGACTTACGGGAGGACAGATACGCAGTATTTT
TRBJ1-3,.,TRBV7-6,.,CASSLERGGITGHSGNTIYF,TGTGCCAGCAGCTTAGAGAGAGGGGGAATAACAGGGCACTCTGGAAACACCATATATTTT
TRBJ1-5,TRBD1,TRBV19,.,CATGQMGNQPQHF,TGTGCGACAGGGCAAATGGGCAATCAGCCCCAGCATTTT
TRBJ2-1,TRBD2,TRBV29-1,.,CSVLGTSGGANPREQFF,TGCAGCGTTCTCGGGACTAGCGGGGGGGCCAATCCCCGTGAGCAGTTCTTC
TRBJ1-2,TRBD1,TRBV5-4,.,CASSSQGISGYTF,TGTGCCAGCAGCTCACAGGGGATATCTGGCTACACCTTC
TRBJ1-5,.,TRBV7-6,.,CASSSEGGYSNQPQHF,TGTGCCAGCAGCTCCGAAGGAGGGTATAGCAATCAGCCCCAGCATTTT
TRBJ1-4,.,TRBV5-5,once,CASSLASGKLFF,TGTGCCAGCAGCTTGGCCTCAGGGAAACTGTTTTTT
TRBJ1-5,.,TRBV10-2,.,CASSEFAWGGNQPQHF,TGCGCCAGCAGTGAGTTCGCGTGGGGAGGCAATCAGCCCCAGCATTTT
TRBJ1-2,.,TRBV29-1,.,CSVEQGLTYGYTF,TGCAGCGTTGAGCAGGGACTAACCTATGGCTACACCTTC
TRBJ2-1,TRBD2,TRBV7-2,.,CASSIGTSTYNEQFF,TGTGCCAGCAGCATTGGGACTAGCACTTACAATGAGCAGTTCTTC
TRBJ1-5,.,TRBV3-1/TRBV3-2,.,CASSQRGNGGHQPQHF,TGTGCCAGCAGCCAGCGAGGGAACGGGGGGCATCAGCCCCAGCATTTT
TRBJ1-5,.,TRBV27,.,CAFWSTTSNQPQHF,TGTGCTTTCTGGAGCACGACTAGCAATCAGCCCCAGCATTTT
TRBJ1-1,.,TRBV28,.,CASRNPGTEAFF,TGTGCCAGCAGAAACCCGGGAACTGAAGCTTTCTTT
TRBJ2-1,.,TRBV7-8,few,CASSPPRGDEQFF,TGTGCCAGCAGCCCCCCAAGGGGTGATGAGCAGTTCTTC
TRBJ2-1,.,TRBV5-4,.,CASSFQSPGYNEQFF,TGTGCCAGCAGCTTTCAATCCCCAGGGTACAATGAGCAGTTCTTC
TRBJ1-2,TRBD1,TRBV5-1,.,CASSTRQGYGYTF,TGCGCCAGCAGCACGAGACAGGGCTATGGCTACACCTTC
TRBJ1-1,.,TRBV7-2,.,CASSMNTGRDTEAFF,TGTGCCAGCAGCATGAATACTGGGAGGGACACTGAAGCTTTCTTT
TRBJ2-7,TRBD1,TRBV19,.,CASSPLGTGIYEQYF,TGTGCCAGTAGTCCCCTGGGGACAGGAATCTACGAGCAGTACTTC
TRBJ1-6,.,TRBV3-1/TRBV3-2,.,CASSQDSRPLHF,TGTGCCAGCAGCCAAGATAGTCGCCCCCTCCACTTT
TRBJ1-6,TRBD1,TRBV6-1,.,CASSELGDRVYSPLHF,TGTGCCAGCAGTGAATTAGGGGACAGGGTTTATTCACCCCTCCACTTT
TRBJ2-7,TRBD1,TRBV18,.,CASSPYRGYEQYF,TGTGCCAGCTCACCTTACAGGGGATACGAGCAGTACTTC
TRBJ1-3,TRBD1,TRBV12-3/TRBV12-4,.,CASRPRGFHTIYF,TGTGCCAGCAGGCCCAGGGGGTTTCACACCATATATTTT
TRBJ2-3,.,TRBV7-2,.,CASSLVLASSATQYF,TGTGCCAGCAGCTTAGTCCTAGCCTCCTCTGCTACGCAGTATTTT
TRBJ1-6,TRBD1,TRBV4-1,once,CASSHPGTENSYNSPLHF,TGCGCCAGCAGCCACCCCGGGACAGAGAATTCCTATAATTCACCCCTCCACTTT
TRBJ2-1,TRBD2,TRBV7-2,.,CASSLIAGSYNEQFF,TGTGCCAGCAGCTTAATAGCGGGCTCCTACAATGAGCAGTTCTTC
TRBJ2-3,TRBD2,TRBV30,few,CAWSSGRRDTQYF,TGTGCCTGGTCTAGCGGGAGGAGGGATACGCAGTATTTT
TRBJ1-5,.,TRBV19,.,CASSAGYQPQHF,TGTGCCAGCTCGGCGGGCTATCAGCCCCAGCATTTT
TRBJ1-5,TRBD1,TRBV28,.,CASSRPGQGNQPQHF,TGTGCCAGCAGTCGGCCGGGACAGGGCAATCAGCCCCAGCATTTT
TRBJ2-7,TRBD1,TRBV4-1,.,CASSQPRSGQERDEQYF,TGCGCCAGCAGCCAACCTCGGTCGGGACAGGAGCGAGACGAGCAGTACTTC
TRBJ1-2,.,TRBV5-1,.,CASRIDPGTYGYTF,TGCGCCAGCAGAATAGACCCGGGAACCTATGGCTACACCTTC
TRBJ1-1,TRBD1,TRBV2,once,CASSLKGQMNTEAFF,TGTGCCAGCAGTTTAAAGGGACAGATGAACACTGAAGCTTTCTTT
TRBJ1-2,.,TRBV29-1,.,CSVLARGYTF,TGCAGCGTCCTAGCCCGTGGCTACACCTTC
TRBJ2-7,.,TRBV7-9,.,CASSIQTISYEQYF,TGTGCCAGCAGCATCCAGACTATATCCTACGAGCAGTACTTC
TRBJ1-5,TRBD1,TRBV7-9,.,CASSFGTASNQPQHF,TGTGCCAGCAGCTTCGGGACAGCAAGCAATCAGCCCCAGCATTTT
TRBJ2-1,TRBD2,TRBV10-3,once,CAISEGGRENSEQFF,TGTGCCATCAGTGAAGGAGGGCGGGAGAATAGTGAGCAGTTCTTC
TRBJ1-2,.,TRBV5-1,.,CASSLEHRRGGYTF,TGCGCCAGCAGCTTGGAGCACAGGCGGGGCGGCTACACCTTC
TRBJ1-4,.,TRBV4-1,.,CASSQVQGQPNEKLFF,TGCGCCAGCAGCCAAGTTCAAGGACAGCCCAATGAAAAACTGTTTTTT
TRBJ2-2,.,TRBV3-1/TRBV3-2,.,CASQDRRGAGELFF,TGTGCCAGCCAGGACAGGAGGGGAGCCGGGGAGCTGTTTTTT
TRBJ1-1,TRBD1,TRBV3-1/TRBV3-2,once,CASSFQGVAEAFF,TGTGCCAGCAGTTTCCAGGGGGTGGCTGAAGCTTTCTTT
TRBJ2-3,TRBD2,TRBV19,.,CASKSSGGPLGTDTQYF,TGTGCCAGTAAATCTAGCGGGGGCCCCTTAGGCACAGATACGCAGTATTTT
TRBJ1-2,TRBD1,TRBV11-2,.,CASSSSGTGFRGYTF,TGTGCCAGCAGCTCTTCCGGGACAGGGTTTCGCGGCTACACCTTC
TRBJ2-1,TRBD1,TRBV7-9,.,CASSPGQGLANEQFF,TGTGCCAGCAGCCCAGGACAGGGGTTGGCTAATGAGCAGTTCTTC
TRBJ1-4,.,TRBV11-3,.,CASSLQVGEKLFF,TGTGCCAGCAGTCTACAGGTGGGCGAAAAACTGTTTTTT
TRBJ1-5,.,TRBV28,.,CASSASNFGPAGDQPQHF,TGTGCCAGCAGCGCAAGCAATTTCGGGCCCGCGGGCGATCAGCCCCAGCATTTT
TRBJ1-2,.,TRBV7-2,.,CASSPPHPISYTF,TGTGCCAGCAGCCCTCCTCATCCTATAAGCTACACCTTC
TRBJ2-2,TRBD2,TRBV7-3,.,CASSSPGRGGPGELFF,TGTGCCAGCAGCTCCCCGGGGCGGGGGGGCCCCGGGGAGCTGTTTTTT
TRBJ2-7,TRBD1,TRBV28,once,CASSLSGGLDEQYF,TGTGCCAGCAGTTTATCAGGGGGCTTGGACGAGCAGTACTTC
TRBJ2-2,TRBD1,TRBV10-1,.,CASSDYRGRDTGELFF,TGCGCCAGCAGTGATTACAGGGGGCGCGACACCGGGGAGCTGTTTTTT
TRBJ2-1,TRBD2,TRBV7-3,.,CASSLGASGRISREQFF,TGTGCCAGCAGTCTAGGGGCTAGCGGGAGGATTTCTCGTGAGCAGTTCTTC
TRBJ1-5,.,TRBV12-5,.,CASGTDTGPQHF,TGTGCTAGTGGCACCGATACGGGGCCCCAGCATTTT
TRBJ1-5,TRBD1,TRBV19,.,CASSRQGNQPQHF,TGTGCCAGTAGCCGACAGGGGAATCAGCCCCAGCATTTT
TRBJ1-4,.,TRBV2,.,CASSPGGVVGEKLFF,TGTGCCAGCAGCCCGGGAGGTGTCGTCGGAGAAAAACTGTTTTTT
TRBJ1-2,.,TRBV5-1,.,CASSTDRMNYGYTF,TGCGCCAGCAGCACGGACAGAATGAACTATGGCTACACCTTC
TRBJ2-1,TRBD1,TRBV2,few,CAIQRDRNNEQFF,TGTGCCATCCAACGGGACAGAAACAATGAGCAGTTCTTC
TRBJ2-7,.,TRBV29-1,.,CSVLESTGTYEQYF,TGCAGCGTTCTAGAATCTACAGGTACCTACGAGCAGTACTTC
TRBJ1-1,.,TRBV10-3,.,CAITQLVNTEAFF,TGTGCCATCACCCAATTAGTGAACACTGAAGCTTTCTTT
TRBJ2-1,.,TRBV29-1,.,CSAVGGPGEQFF,TGCAGCGCTGTGGGGGGGCCCGGTGAGCAGTTCTTC